This T cell receptor (beta chain) was sequenced during a study of neurological immune-mediated disorders. A single record per CDR3 protein comes from TCRdb applying MiXCR to the 5' RACE reads. The sample lists 40,000 to 50,000 distinct CDR3 sequences, more than 2% occurring once. In its sample, this clonotype was seen many times. This CDR3 has 13 residues. Per the germline V gene, CDR1 is SGHRS and CDR2 is YFSETQ. Trimming pared 0 bases from V and 6 bases from J, leaving 9 bases between. This rearrangement joins TRBV5-1 to TRBJ2-5; D ambiguous. This clonotype originated in a man aged 30-40 years with multiple sclerosis. The sequencing sample was made of PBMCs. Here the CDR3 DNA reads TGCGCCAGCAGCTTGGACCTACTACAGACCCAGTACTTC. The encoded protein is CASSLDLLQTQYF.